The clone carrying this T cell receptor beta chain has a handful of counts. The entry originates in a study of regulatory T cells in long-lasting Graves disease. Arm-PCR of CDR3 regions and iRepertoire HTBI primers were the basis on which TCR beta libraries were built. Original handling: Across the samples, identification revealed some 64 TRBV and about 15 TRBJ segments. TCRdb fed the multiplex PCR reads into MiXCR, producing one record per CDR3 protein. V and J calls and clone size were set by TCRdb, not the authors. The sample lists roughly 530,000 distinct CDR3 sequences, approximately 16% occurring once. The sample's time point: newly diagnosed GD, antithyroid drugs for less than 3 months. PBMC RNA was the source of the TCR library. Germline V gene sequence: CDR1 MNHNS, CDR2 SASEGT. The ends were cut back, 6 bases at V and 5 bases at J, with 8 bases in the middle. This CDR3 comprises 13 residues.

These data also featured in a second study, about T cells in Graves' hyperthyroidism and ophthalmopathy. As that study records: For the diagnoses, clinical symptoms, serum thyroxine and TRAb, thyroid ultrasound and orbital computed tomography were used.

Source: peripheral blood mononuclear cells (PBMCs), taken at new diagnosis, from a patient treated with antithyroid drugs. V is TRBV6-1 and J is TRBJ1-6; D is undetermined. This receptor was identified in a woman aged 40-60 years with Graves disease. The CDR3 protein is CASRSRNNSPLHF. Here the CDR3 DNA reads TGTGCCAGCAGGTCCAGGAATAATTCACCCCTCCACTTT.